Listed here are 15 T cell receptor beta chains from one sample, sequenced in a study of technical replicates of blood from a handful of donors. Clones were sequenced by immunoSEQ multiplex PCR, and TCRdb holds only the in-frame ones, with some missing. The data hold around 81,000 clones, with approximately 96% observed a single time. Material for sequencing was T cells isolated from PBMCs. The receptors shown here come from a human donor in good health.

In DNA form, the CDR3 reads TGTGCCAGCAGCCGTGGGGCAGGGGTTCTTAATGAAAAACTGTTTTTT. As protein: CASSRGAGVLNEKLFF. The chain combines TRBV11-3 with TRBJ1-4; maybe TRBD1 (6 bases). From germline, CDR1 is SGHNT and CDR2 YENEEA. Trimming shortened V by 5 bases and J by 4 bases, and 17 bases separated the two germline ends. The CDR3 runs 16 residues.

This chain connects TRBV30 to TRBJ1-2, with 7 bases fitting TRBD1. CDR1 is GTSNPN and CDR2 is SVGIG in the germline V gene (reference sequence). The J segment lost 8 bases and the V segment lost 2 bases, leaving 8 bases of the junction unmatched. The CDR3 covers 13 residues. The CDR3 sequence is CAWSPDRAYGYTF. Written as DNA, the CDR3 is TGTGCCTGGAGTCCCGACAGGGCTTACGGCTACACCTTC.

This chain connects TRBV28 to TRBJ1-2; D is undetermined. The CDR3 totals 15 residues. V lost 1 base to trimming and J lost 8 bases, with 17 bases between them. CDR1 and CDR2 from the germline V gene are MDHEN and SYDVKM. The CDR3 sequence is CASSLSRGALRGYTF. For the CDR3, the DNA is TGTGCCAGCAGTTTATCACGCGGCGCTCTGCGGGGCTACACCTTC.

The V call is TRBV15, the J call TRBJ2-7; 10 bases align to TRBD2. J lost 5 bases, V lost 1 base, and 8 bases had no gene match. The CDR3 runs 16 residues. Germline loops: CDR1 LNHNV, CDR2 YYDKDF (reference sequence). The CDR3 DNA is TGTGCCACCAGCAGAGTTAAGCAGCGGGAGGGTCACGAGCAGTACTTC. Protein sequence: CATSRVKQREGHEQYF.

The chain joins TRBV13 to TRBJ2-7; D perhaps matches TRBD1 (6 bases). Germline CDR1 PRHDT, CDR2 FYEKMQ (reference sequence). V was pared by 4 bases and J by 2 bases, with 12 bases between. The CDR3 consists of 14 residues. CDR3: CASSSPGAPYEQYF. The CDR3 DNA follows: TGTGCCAGCAGCTCGCCAGGGGCCCCCTACGAGCAGTACTTC.

The chain links TRBV30 to TRBJ1-4; D is unclear. The germline V and J ends were trimmed by 2 bases and 4 bases, with 2 bases remaining between them. Germline lookup yields CDR1 GTSNPN and CDR2 SVGIG (reference sequence). The CDR3 covers 11 residues. CDR3 nucleotides: TGTGCCTGGAGTCGTAATGAAAAACTGTTTTTT. It encodes CAWSRNEKLFF.

The chain has TRBV4-1 and TRBJ2-7; weak D call: TRBD2 (5 bases). Germline CDR1 MGHRA, CDR2 YSYEKL. Trimming pared 3 bases from V and 7 bases from J, leaving 19 bases between. CDR3 length equals 15 residues. CDR3: CASSQEAGQMLEQYF. The CDR3 nucleotides read TGCGCCAGCAGCCAGGAGGCAGGTCAGATGTTAGAGCAGTACTTC.

This chain links TRBV5-1 with TRBJ2-7, with 11 bases lining up with TRBD2. The CDR3 is 17 residues long. Germline CDR1 is SGHRS and CDR2 is YFSETQ. V was clipped by 0 bases and J by 6 bases; unmatched bases: 11. Written as DNA, the CDR3 is TGCGCCAGCAGCTTGGGGTCATTAGGTCTAGCGGGAGGCGAGCAGTACTTC. It encodes CASSLGSLGLAGGEQYF.

J is TRBJ2-7 and V is TRBV9; D is undetermined. This CDR3 spans 14 amino acids. V was shortened by 1 base and J by 5 bases, with 13 bases between the two germline ends. The germline gives CDR1 SGDLS, CDR2 YYNGEE. The CDR3 here is CASSVFGSTDEQYF. DNA of the CDR3: TGTGCCAGCAGCGTATTCGGCAGTACAGACGAGCAGTACTTC.

This clone was recorded only once. This rearrangement joins TRBV19 to TRBJ1-1; D unresolved. From germline, CDR1 is LNHDA and CDR2 SQIVND (reference sequence). Trimming took off 7 bases at V and 1 base at J, with 7 bases between the two ends. CDR3 length: 12 amino acids. The CDR3 sequence is CASMLGNTEAFF. The CDR3 bases are TGTGCCAGTATGCTCGGGAACACTGAAGCTTTCTTT.

V is TRBV19 and J is TRBJ1-3, with D tentatively TRBD1 (5 bases). The V gene lost 5 bases and the J gene lost 8 bases, with 16 bases spanning the gap. The V gene's germline CDR1 is LNHDA and CDR2 SQIVND (reference sequence). The CDR3 is 14 amino acids. The CDR3 region is CASSPGRELDTIYF. Here the CDR3 DNA reads TGTGCCAGTAGTCCGGGCAGGGAATTGGACACCATATATTTT. The complete variable domain, with remaining parts taken from reference TRBV19 and TRBJ1-3, reads DGGITQSPKYLFRKEGQNVTLSCEQNLNHDAMYWYRQDPGQGLRLIYYSQIVNDFQKGDIAEGYSVSREKKESFPLTVTSAQKNPTAFYLCASSPGRELDTIYFGEGSWLTVV.

This clone was counted a single time. Here the CDR3 DNA reads TGTGCCAGCAGTCGGGTCAAAAATGAAAAACTGTTTTTT. It yields the protein CASSRVKNEKLFF. The V and J genes are TRBV25-1 and TRBJ1-4, with D hard to call. The CDR3 totals 13 residues. Germline CDR1 MGHDK, CDR2 SYGVNS. V gave up 5 bases and J gave up 5 bases, with 9 bases separating them.

The genes are TRBV9 and TRBJ2-1, with 12 bases identical to TRBD2. This CDR3 is built from 17 residues. After removal of 3 bases from V and 2 bases from J, the junction contained 6 bases not matched to a gene. CDR1 is SGDLS and CDR2 is YYNGEE in the germline V gene. Written as DNA, the CDR3 is TGTGCCAGCAGCGGGACTAGCGGGGACTATACCTACAATGAGCAGTTCTTC. This sequence encodes CASSGTSGDYTYNEQFF.

The V gene is TRBV27, the J gene TRBJ2-3; D perhaps matches TRBD1 (5 bases). V was trimmed by 3 bases and J by 2 bases, leaving 12 bases between them. This CDR3 comprises 15 residues. CDR1 MNHEY and CDR2 SMNVEV come from the germline V gene (reference sequence). For the CDR3, the DNA is TGTGCCAGCAGTTTCATACGCGGACACACAGATACGCAGTATTTT. Amino acid sequence: CASSFIRGHTDTQYF.

The genes are TRBV27 and TRBJ2-5; the D gene is possibly TRBD2 (6 bases). CDR1 MNHEY and CDR2 SMNVEV come from the germline V gene (reference sequence). Trimming pared 5 bases from V and 1 base from J, leaving 8 bases between. The CDR3 length is 13 residues. CDR3 amino acids: CASSQRAQETQYF. The CDR3, as DNA: TGTGCCAGCAGTCAGCGGGCCCAAGAGACCCAGTACTTC.